This entry concerns a single T cell receptor beta chain. The target of this receptor is not known. Base qualities were left out, and no much larger clone turns up one base away. TCRbeta CDR3 regions were amplified from genomic DNA using the immunoSEQ Assay, a bias-controlled multiplex PCR. The published analysis was carried out like this. Nucleated cell counts per sample were estimated from amplification of reference gene primers within the assay. Sequence reads were collapsed and filtered to measure the absolute abundance of every unique TCRbeta CDR3 rearrangement. Productive Simpson clonality was computed per sample as the square root of Simpson's diversity index over productive rearrangements. This immuneACCESS table, as held by TCRdb, lists in-frame sequences with V and J called but not all clones. Of the missing ones, under half trace to an unresolved V gene in checked studies; the others have no known cause. For V, J and clone size, that table is used; D and trimming come from the DNA. Recorded for this sample are about 250,000 clones; about 90% of them occurred a single time. The top ten hold 3% of the sample.

The sample comes from a study of blood T cell repertoires in COVID-19 (dated by TCRdb to the early 2020s). At the level of the whole study: The collaborator samples originated in the United States, Italy and Spain and spanned the acute and convalescent phases of COVID-19. The prospective study material was composed of cDNA or gDNA derived from T cells, B-cell-depleted T cells, or PBMCs. Deeply sampled blood TCRbeta repertoires from subjects exposed to, actively infected with, or recovered from COVID-19 were included in the dataset. The repertoires were released in a freely available public database intended as a resource for research on the immune response to SARS-CoV-2. Samples were obtained from the ongoing ImmuneRACE study (first 160 participants) and from roughly 1,300 subjects provided by 6 global collaborators. A de-identified subject ID, COVID-19 status, age in years and sex were almost always included in the sample metadata. Where available, HLA class I and class II types were obtained from metadata supplied by the sample provider rather than from assay-based typing.

What the research found in general, with its limitations: The quantity of clinical and demographic metadata differed by source and by participant and was supplied without curation.

V and J are trimmed by 0 bases and 3 bases, and the gene matches miss 5 bases of the junction. Sequences KGHSH (CDR1) and LQKENI (CDR2) are obtained from the germline V gene. From cysteine to phenylalanine, the CDR3 is 16 amino acids long. The DNA shown is the 48-base CDR3, in frame from base 1. The collaborating institutions used their own protocols to collect whole blood in K2EDTA tubes. For TCRbeta analysis, collaborators shipped samples in one of three forms: frozen whole blood, isolated PBMCs, or DNA extracted from either of those sample types. The chain uses TRBV18 and TRBJ2-7; 10 junctional bases match TRBD2. The sequence was collected from a man younger than 35 with active or convalescent COVID-19. The sequenced sample consisted of peripheral blood. The DNA sequence is TGTGCCAGCTCACCACCGAGGGCTAGCGGGGGCTACGAGCAGTACTTC. Its product reads: CASSPPRASGGYEQYF.